A selection of T cell receptor beta chains follows, all from one sample in a study of blood T cell repertoires in COVID-19. TCRdb keeps only in-frame clones here, not all; method: immunoSEQ multiplex PCR. The table shows over 35,000 clones, with around three quarters occurring only once. Sequenced input: peripheral blood. The receptors come from a man between 60 and 75 years old with active COVID-19. Both conserved end residues are part of each CDR3. The order of the fields is J gene, D gene, clone size, V gene, CDR3 protein, CDR3 DNA. The D gene is left open where the match is weak. Expanded clones get a size class; other rows say once, few or many, or leave the size out.

>TRBJ2-2|NA|NA|TRBV11-3
CASSGRGRNGELFF
TGTGCCAGCAGTGGCAGGGGGAGGAACGGGGAGCTGTTTTTT
>TRBJ1-4|NA|NA|TRBV6-1
CASSETGPAEKLFF
TGTGCCAGCAGTGAAACAGGGCCAGCTGAAAAACTGTTTTTT
>TRBJ1-6|TRBD1|NA|TRBV5-6
CASSSGDRAVGSPLHF
TGTGCCAGCAGCTCAGGGGACAGGGCCGTAGGTTCACCCCTCCACTTT
>TRBJ2-7|NA|NA|TRBV7-8
CASSYLARFLSSYEQYF
TGTGCCAGCAGCTATCTCGCCCGTTTCCTTAGCTCCTACGAGCAGTACTTC
>TRBJ1-2|NA|NA|TRBV6-5
CASSLDPRYGYTF
TGTGCCAGCAGCCTAGATCCCCGCTATGGCTACACCTTC
>TRBJ1-1|NA|NA|TRBV7-9
CASTSSGDTEAFF
TGTGCCAGCACCTCTTCCGGGGACACTGAAGCTTTCTTT
>TRBJ2-7|TRBD1|NA|TRBV3-1/TRBV3-2
CASSLGQGAPEQYF
TGTGCCAGCAGCCTCGGACAGGGGGCGCCTGAGCAGTACTTC
>TRBJ2-2|NA|NA|TRBV9
CASSPEAGNTGELFF
TGTGCCAGCAGCCCCGAGGCCGGGAACACCGGGGAGCTGTTTTTT
>TRBJ2-3|NA|NA|TRBV6-1
CASSEKVGSRSSDTQYF
TGTGCCAGCAGTGAAAAGGTCGGCTCGCGGAGTTCAGATACGCAGTATTTT
>TRBJ2-7|NA|few|TRBV7-9
CASSLDRDEQYF
TGTGCCAGCAGCTTAGACAGGGACGAGCAGTACTTC
>TRBJ1-3|NA|NA|TRBV4-1
CASSLPGGNTIYF
TGCGCCAGCAGCCTCCCAGGTGGAAACACCATATATTTT
>TRBJ1-2|TRBD1|NA|TRBV2
CAANRGSDYGYTF
TGTGCCGCAAACAGGGGCTCCGACTATGGCTACACCTTC
>TRBJ2-3|TRBD2|NA|TRBV7-8
CASRDEGLAALEDTQYF
TGTGCCAGCAGGGATGAGGGACTAGCGGCTCTCGAGGATACGCAGTATTTT
>TRBJ1-4|NA|NA|TRBV28
CASESLRQLFF
TGTGCCAGCGAGTCTCTCAGGCAACTGTTTTTT
>TRBJ1-1|TRBD1|NA|TRBV7-2
CASSPRTGGNTEAFF
TGTGCCAGCAGCCCCCGGACAGGAGGGAACACTGAAGCTTTCTTT
>TRBJ2-1|TRBD1|NA|TRBV5-1
CASSPSGQGGSEQFF
TGCGCCAGCAGCCCTTCGGGACAGGGTGGGAGTGAGCAGTTCTTC
>TRBJ2-7|NA|NA|TRBV19
CASSDPGLFEEQYF
TGTGCCAGTAGTGACCCGGGACTGTTTGAAGAGCAGTACTTC
>TRBJ2-1|TRBD2|NA|TRBV4-3
CASSQFLAGGTNEQFF
TGCGCCAGCAGCCAATTTCTAGCGGGGGGTACAAATGAGCAGTTCTTC
>TRBJ2-7|NA|few|TRBV6-6
CASNPDSTYEQYF
TGTGCCAGCAACCCGGACAGCACCTACGAGCAGTACTTC
>TRBJ1-5|NA|NA|TRBV10-3
CAISDREGQPQHF
TGTGCCATCAGTGACAGGGAGGGGCAGCCCCAGCATTTT
>TRBJ2-3|NA|NA|TRBV7-9
CASTPTDTQYF
TGTGCCAGCACCCCGACAGATACGCAGTATTTT
>TRBJ2-7|NA|NA|TRBV19
CASSSVVTPPYEQYF
TGTGCCAGTAGTTCGGTGGTCACGCCGCCCTACGAGCAGTACTTC